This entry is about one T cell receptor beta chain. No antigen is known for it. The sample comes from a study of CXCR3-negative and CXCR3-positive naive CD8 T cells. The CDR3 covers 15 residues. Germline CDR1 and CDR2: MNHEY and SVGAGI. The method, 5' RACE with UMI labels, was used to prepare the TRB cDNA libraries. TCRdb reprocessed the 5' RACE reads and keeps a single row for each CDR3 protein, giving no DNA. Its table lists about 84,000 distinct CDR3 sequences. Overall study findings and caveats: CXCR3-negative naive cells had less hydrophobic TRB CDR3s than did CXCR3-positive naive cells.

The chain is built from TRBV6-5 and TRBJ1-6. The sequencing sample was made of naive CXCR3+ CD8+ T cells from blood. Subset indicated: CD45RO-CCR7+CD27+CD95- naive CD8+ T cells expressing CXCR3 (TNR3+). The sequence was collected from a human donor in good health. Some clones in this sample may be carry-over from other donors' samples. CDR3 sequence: CASGDKGGDNSPLHF.